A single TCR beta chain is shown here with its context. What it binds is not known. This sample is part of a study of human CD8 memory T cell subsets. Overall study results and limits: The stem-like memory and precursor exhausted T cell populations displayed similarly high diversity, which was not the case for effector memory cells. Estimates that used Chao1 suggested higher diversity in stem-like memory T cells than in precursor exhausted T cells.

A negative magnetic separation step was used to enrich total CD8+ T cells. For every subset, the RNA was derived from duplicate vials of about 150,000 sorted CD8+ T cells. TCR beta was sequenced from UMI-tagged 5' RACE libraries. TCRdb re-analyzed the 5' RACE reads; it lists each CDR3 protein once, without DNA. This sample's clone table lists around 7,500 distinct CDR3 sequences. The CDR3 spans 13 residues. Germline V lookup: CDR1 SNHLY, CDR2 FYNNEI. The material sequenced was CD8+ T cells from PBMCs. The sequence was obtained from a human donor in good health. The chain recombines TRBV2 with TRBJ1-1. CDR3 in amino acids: CASTQNTNTEAFF. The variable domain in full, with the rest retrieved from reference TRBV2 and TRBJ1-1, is EPEVTQTPSHQVTQMGQEVILRCVPISNHLYFYWYRQILGQKVEFLVSFYNNEISEKSEIFDDQFSVERPDGSNFTLKIRSTKLEDSAMYFCASTQNTNTEAFFGQGTRLTVV.